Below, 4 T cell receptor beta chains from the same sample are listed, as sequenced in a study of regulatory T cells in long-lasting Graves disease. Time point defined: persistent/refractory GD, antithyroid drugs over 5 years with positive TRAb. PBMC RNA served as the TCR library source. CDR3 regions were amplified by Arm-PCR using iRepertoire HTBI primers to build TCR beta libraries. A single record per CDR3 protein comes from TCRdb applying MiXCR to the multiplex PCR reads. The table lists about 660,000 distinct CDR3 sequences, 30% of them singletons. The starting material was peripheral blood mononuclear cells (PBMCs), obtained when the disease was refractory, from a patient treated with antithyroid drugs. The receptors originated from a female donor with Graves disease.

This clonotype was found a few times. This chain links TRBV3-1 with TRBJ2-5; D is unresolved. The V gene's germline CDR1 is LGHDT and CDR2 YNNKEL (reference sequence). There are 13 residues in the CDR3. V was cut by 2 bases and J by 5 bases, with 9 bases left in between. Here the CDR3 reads CASSQLTRETQYF. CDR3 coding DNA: TGTGCCAGCAGCCAACTAACGCGTGAGACCCAGTACTTC.

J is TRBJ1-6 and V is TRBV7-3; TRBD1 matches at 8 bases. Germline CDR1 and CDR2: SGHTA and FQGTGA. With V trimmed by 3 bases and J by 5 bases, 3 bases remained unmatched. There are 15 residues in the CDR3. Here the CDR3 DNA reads TGTGCCAGCAGCTTTAACAGGGGGGATAATTCACCCCTCCACTTT. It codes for CASSFNRGDNSPLHF.

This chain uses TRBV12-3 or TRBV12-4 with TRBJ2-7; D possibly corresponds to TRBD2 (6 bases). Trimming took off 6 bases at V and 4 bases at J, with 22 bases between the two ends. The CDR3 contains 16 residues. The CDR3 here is CASSPGMTRKKYEQYF. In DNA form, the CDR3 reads TGTGCCAGCAGCCCTGGGATGACTAGGAAAAAGTACGAGCAGTACTTC.

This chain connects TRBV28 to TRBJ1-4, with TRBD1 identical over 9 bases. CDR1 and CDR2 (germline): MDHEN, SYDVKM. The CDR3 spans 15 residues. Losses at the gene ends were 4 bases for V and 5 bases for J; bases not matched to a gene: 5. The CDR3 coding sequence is TGTGCCAGCAGTTCCGCCGGGACAGGGAATGAAAAACTGTTTTTT. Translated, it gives CASSSAGTGNEKLFF.